This T cell receptor beta chain was recorded in a study of regulatory and conventional T cells in RAG deficiency. The study's findings and limits: Control T-cell subsets had markedly higher Shannon entropy and lower Simpson indices than RAG-deficient patients. Shorter CDR3s in all patient subsets; >90% Treg-Tconv overlap in Omenn. These Omenn syndrome Treg sorts may hold peripherally activated cells instead.

This table comes from immunoSEQ multiplex PCR, and its TCRdb copy is limited to in-frame clones, with some not included. The sample has roughly 32,000 clones; 75% to 90% are singletons. The CDR3 is made up of 14 amino acids. The germline gives CDR1 SGHDT, CDR2 YYEEEE. Between the trimmed V and J ends, which lost 5 bases and 4 bases, there was a span of 13 bases. This clone has a handful of counts. What it binds is unknown. This specimen includes other DNA sequences encoding the same CDR3. The data were also submitted as part of a second study, on regulatory T cells. That source reports: The PCR used 52 TRBV and 13 TRBJ primers. Skewed V and J usage and few unique V-J pairs marked patient repertoires, most in Tregs.

The genes are TRBV5-6 and TRBJ2-1, with D perhaps given as TRBD1 or TRBD2 (5 bases each). Sequencing input: CD8+ T cells sorted from blood. The clonotype was recovered from a human donor in good health. The CDR3 sequence is CASRTGTTYNEQFF. The DNA for the CDR3 is TGTGCCAGCAGAACCGGGACCACGTACAATGAGCAGTTCTTC. Together with reference TRBV5-6 and TRBJ2-1, the CDR3 gives the full variable domain: DAGVTQSPTHLIKTRGQQVTLRCSPKSGHDTVSWYQQALGQGPQFIFQYYEEEERQRGNFPDRFSGHQFPNYSSELNVNALLLGDSALYLCASRTGTTYNEQFFGPGTRLTVL.